The sequence of this T cell receptor beta chain was determined in a study of T-cell reconstitution after alpha-beta-depleted transplantation in children. This CDR3 is 15 amino acids long. V lost 0 bases to trimming and J lost 4 bases, with 11 bases between them. Germline V gives CDR1 SGDLS, CDR2 YYNGEE. A library of TCRbeta sequences, prepared with unique molecular identifiers, was generated. MiXCR was run by TCRdb on the PCR reads, yielding one entry per CDR3 protein. The sample has 120,000 or so distinct CDR3 sequences; 10% are singletons. This clonotype was seen repeatedly, ten times or more. Sequencing was performed on PBMCs from the stem cell graft donor, taken from the stem cell graft. The chain recombines TRBV9 with TRBJ1-5; no clear D gene. The receptor's source is a human donor who donated a stem cell graft to a child with acute lymphoblastic leukemia. As DNA, the CDR3 is TGTGCCAGCAGCGTAGGACGTACGAAGAATCAGCCCCAGCATTTT. Translating gives CASSVGRTKNQPQHF. The whole variable domain, filled in from reference TRBV9 and TRBJ1-5, reads DSGVTQTPKHLITATGQRVTLRCSPRSGDLSVYWYQQSLDQGLQFLIQYYNGEERAKGNILERFSAQQFPDLHSELNLSSLELGDSALYFCASSVGRTKNQPQHFGDGTRLSIL.